This T cell receptor (beta chain) is drawn from a study of cytotoxic CD8 clonotypes in ibrutinib-treated CLL. Study background: Partial responses totalled about 25 and complete responses 2; after median approximately 64 months, approximately 15 remained remitted and approximately twelve progressed.

The assay was immunoSEQ multiplex PCR, and TCRdb's table has in-frame clones only and misses some. The table has more than 110,000 clones, 91% seen once; the top ten hold more than 10%. Study results and caveats: The clonality went up when patients responded to ibrutinib and dropped back toward baseline at progression.

Concerning this clone itself: Its antigen remains unidentified.

The V end was cut by 1 base, the J end by 2 bases, with 21 bases between. The CDR3 spans 18 residues. CDR1 SGHTA and CDR2 FQGTGA come from the germline V gene. The sample consisted of PBMCs, taken after 12 months of ibrutinib treatment. The chain links TRBV7-3 to TRBJ2-7; D may be TRBD2 (6 bases). This TCR was recovered from a human donor with chronic lymphocytic leukemia. CDR3 amino acids: CASSLMRGDPEVAYEQYF. The CDR3 DNA reads as TGTGCCAGCAGCTTAATGCGGGGAGACCCGGAGGTGGCCTACGAGCAGTACTTC.